This T cell receptor (beta chain) emerged from a study of cytomegalovirus exposure and HLA in healthy donors. Whole-study context: Within an early data release were about 85 million unique TCRs drawn from HLA-typed donors.

The CDR3 sequence is 15 residues long. V was pared by 5 bases and J by 5 bases, with 8 bases of the junction left unmatched. From germline, CDR1 is MDHEN and CDR2 SYDVKM. Details on this clone: Antigen specificity is unknown.

PCR was performed using 60 Vbeta and 13 Jbeta primers. This table comes from immunoSEQ multiplex PCR, and its TCRdb copy is limited to in-frame clones, with some not included. The repertoire table contains about 48,000 clones. Findings and limits, study-wide: Fewer N-insertions (relative to the 666-donor mean) were reportedly seen in an Asian-associated ancestry cluster in a later analysis. A later analysis found that most CMV-associated TCR beta chains appeared HLA-restricted.

This clonotype originated in a male donor in good health and CMV-seropositive. What was sequenced was PBMCs. The chain joins TRBV28 to TRBJ2-5; the match to TRBD1 covers 10 bases. For the CDR3, the DNA is TGTGCCAGCAGTGTCCGGGACAGGGGTGTGGAGACCCAGTACTTC. Translated: CASSVRDRGVETQYF.